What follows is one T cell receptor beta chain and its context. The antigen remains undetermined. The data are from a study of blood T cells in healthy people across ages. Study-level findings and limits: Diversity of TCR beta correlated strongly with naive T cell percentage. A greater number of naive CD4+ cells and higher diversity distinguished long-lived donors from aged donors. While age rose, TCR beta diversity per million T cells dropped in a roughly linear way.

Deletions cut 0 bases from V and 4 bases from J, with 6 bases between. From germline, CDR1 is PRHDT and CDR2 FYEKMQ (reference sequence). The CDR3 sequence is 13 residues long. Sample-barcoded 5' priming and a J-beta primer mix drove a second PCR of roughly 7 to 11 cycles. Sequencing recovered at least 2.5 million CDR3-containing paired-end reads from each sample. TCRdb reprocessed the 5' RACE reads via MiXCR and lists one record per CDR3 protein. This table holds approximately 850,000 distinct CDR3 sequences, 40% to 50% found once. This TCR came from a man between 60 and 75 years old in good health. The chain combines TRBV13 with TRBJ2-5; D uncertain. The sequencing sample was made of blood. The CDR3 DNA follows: TGTGCCAGCAGCTTAGGGGCGGCAGAGACCCAGTACTTC. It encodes CASSLGAAETQYF.